The 16 T cell receptor beta chains listed next were all sequenced from one sample in a study of OX40 agonist ivuxolimab in advanced cancers. Here immunoSEQ multiplex PCR was the method, and the copy in TCRdb shows in-frame clones only, minus some. The profile shows 99,000 or so clones, under 85% of them singletons. The sample in question was CD4+ or CD8+ T cells sorted from blood, obtained in a trial of the OX40 agonist ivuxolimab. The receptors were sampled from an adult with an advanced solid tumor such as melanoma, head and neck, liver or kidney cancer.

The V and J genes are TRBV7-9 and TRBJ2-1; D not resolved. This CDR3 comprises 11 residues. V was pared by 8 bases and J by 6 bases, with 8 bases between. Germline V lookup: CDR1 SEHNR, CDR2 FQNEAQ (reference sequence). DNA for the CDR3: TGTGCCAGCTCATCGGGCAATGAGCAGTTCTTC. This translates into CASSSGNEQFF.

The chain joins TRBV9 to TRBJ2-7, with D possibly being TRBD1 or TRBD2 (6 bases each). From germline, CDR1 is SGDLS and CDR2 YYNGEE. The CDR3 contains 14 residues. The germline V and J ends were trimmed by 3 bases and 2 bases, with 12 bases remaining between them. CDR3 loop: CASSDREATYEQYF. As DNA, the CDR3 is TGTGCCAGCAGCGACAGGGAGGCCACCTACGAGCAGTACTTC.

The chain combines TRBV7-8 with TRBJ2-1, with 8 nucleotides matching TRBD2. Germline V gives CDR1 SGHVS, CDR2 FQNEAQ. This CDR3 has 16 amino acids. V trimming: 2 bases; J trimming: 4 bases; junction bases outside the gene matches: 7. As DNA, the CDR3 is TGTGCCAGCAGCTTATATACTAGCGGAGGATACAATGAGCAGTTCTTC. As protein: CASSLYTSGGYNEQFF. Complete variable domain (other parts from reference TRBV7-8 and TRBJ2-1): GAGVSQSPRYKVAKRGQDVALRCDPISGHVSLFWYQQALGQGPEFLTYFQNEAQLDKSGLPSDRFFAERPEGSVSTLKIQRTQQEDSAVYLCASSLYTSGGYNEQFFGPGTRLTVL.

The rearrangement links TRBV7-9 to TRBJ1-1; no clear D. Trimming shortened V by 5 bases and J by 2 bases, and 12 bases separated the two germline ends. The CDR3 length is 14 residues. The V gene's germline CDR1 is SEHNR and CDR2 FQNEAQ (reference sequence). CDR3 amino acids: CASSLPGLNTEAFF. In DNA form, the CDR3 reads TGTGCCAGCAGCCTCCCGGGTCTAAACACTGAAGCTTTCTTT.

This rearrangement joins TRBV20-1 to TRBJ2-1, with TRBD1 as a possible D gene (5 bases). Germline V lookup: CDR1 DFQATT, CDR2 SNEGSKA (reference sequence). V was shortened by 1 base and J by 8 bases, with 6 bases between the two germline ends. The CDR3 contains 11 residues. CDR3 loop: CSARAGHEQFF. CDR3 DNA: TGCAGTGCTAGAGCAGGGCATGAGCAGTTCTTC.

This clone came up a few times. The chain uses TRBV7-8 and TRBJ1-5; 7 nucleotides line up with TRBD1. The CDR3 spans 13 residues. After removal of 5 bases from V and 9 bases from J, the junction contained 7 bases not matched to a gene. CDR1 is SGHVS, CDR2 FQNEAQ, per germline. In DNA form, the CDR3 reads TGTGCCAGCAGCCCCCGACAGGGCCGGCCCCAGCATTTT. Protein product: CASSPRQGRPQHF.

J is TRBJ2-2 and V is TRBV2; 7 bases are shared with TRBD1. Germline lookup yields CDR1 SNHLY and CDR2 FYNNEI. Trimming cost V 4 bases and J 1 base; bases outside gene matches: 3. The CDR3 has 15 residues. As DNA, the CDR3 is TGTGCCAGCAGTGTGGGACAGATGAACACCGGGGAGCTGTTTTTT. Protein product: CASSVGQMNTGELFF.

The V call is TRBV2, the J call TRBJ2-1; a possible D gene is TRBD1 (7 bases). Germline V CDR1 and CDR2: SNHLY, FYNNEI. Trimming left V 4 bases short and J 8 bases short, with 12 bases between. The CDR3 runs 13 residues. CDR3 nucleotide sequence: TGTGCCAGCAGTGGGGCCAGGGGGGATGAGCAGTTCTTC. It yields the protein CASSGARGDEQFF.

This clone was picked up one time. The V call is TRBV27, the J call TRBJ2-5; 11 bases match TRBD1. Germline V gene lookup returns CDR1 MNHEY and CDR2 SMNVEV (reference sequence). The CDR3 is 14 residues long. With V trimmed by 6 bases and J by 11 bases, 11 bases remained unmatched. The CDR3 nucleotides read TGTGCCAGCAGCATCGGACAGGGGGCGGAAGAGCAGTACTTC. It codes for CASSIGQGAEEQYF.

The chain joins TRBV27 to TRBJ2-2; no clear D gene. The CDR3 contains 13 residues. The germline V gene has CDR1 MNHEY and CDR2 SMNVEV (reference sequence). Trimming removed 6 bases at V and 5 bases at J, with 10 bases between. The CDR3, as DNA: TGTGCCAGCAGCCAACTATCGACCGGGGAGCTGTTTTTT. Amino acid sequence: CASSQLSTGELFF.

This chain links TRBV29-1 with TRBJ2-6; either TRBD1 or TRBD2 may supply D (5 bases each). V was cut by 1 base and J by 4 bases, with 11 bases left in between. The CDR3 covers 15 residues. Germline V lookup: CDR1 SQVTM, CDR2 ANQGSEA. CDR3: CSVEAGATGANVLTF. The DNA of the CDR3 is TGCAGCGTTGAAGCCGGGGCAACAGGGGCCAACGTCCTGACTTTC.

The V gene is TRBV5-8, the J gene TRBJ2-5; tentatively, D is TRBD2 (5 bases). The J call is uncertain, as TRBJ2-7 better fits the DNA end. Germline-derived CDR1 and CDR2 are SGHTS and YDEGEE. The length of the CDR3 is 10 residues. The CDR3 sequence: CASGGYEQYF. The CDR3 bases are TGTGCCAGCGGCGGGTACGAGCAGTACTTC.

The chain carries TRBV21-1 and TRBJ2-7; the table's D gene call, TRBD1, was not cross checked with the DNA. TRBV21-1 is recorded as a pseudogene. CDR3 length: 15 amino acids. The CDR3 region has the DNA TGTGCCAGCAGCAAAGGTAGGACAGGGGGCCACGAGCAGTACTTC. Translating it yields CASSKGRTGGHEQYF.

The CDR3 DNA follows: TGTGCCAGCAGCATAGGACTGCCGAACACCGGGGAGCTGTTTTTT. Its protein product is CASSIGLPNTGELFF. The chain uses TRBV5-6 and TRBJ2-2; tentatively, D is TRBD2 (5 bases). Trimming took 4 bases from V and 0 from J, leaving 10 bases between them. Germline CDR1 is SGHDT and CDR2 is YYEEEE. CDR3 length: 15 residues.

The CDR3 region has the DNA TGTGCCAGCAGCTTGGAGGGGGCTAGCGGCAATGAGCAGTTCTTC. Its protein is CASSLEGASGNEQFF. V usage is TRBV5-4 and J usage is TRBJ2-1; perhaps D is TRBD1 or TRBD2 (7 bases each). Germline values: CDR1 SGHNT, CDR2 YYREEE (reference sequence). The CDR3 has 15 residues. The V gene lost 0 bases and the J gene lost 6 bases, with 13 bases spanning the gap.

The J gene is TRBJ2-1, the V gene TRBV7-2; no clear D gene. CDR1 is SGHTA and CDR2 is FQGNSA in the germline V gene. This CDR3 has 12 amino acids. V lost 4 bases and J 10 bases, leaving 11 bases between the germline ends. The CDR3 region has the DNA TGTGCCAGCAGCTCGGCCCTAAGCGAGCAGTTCTTC. Translation gives CASSSALSEQFF.